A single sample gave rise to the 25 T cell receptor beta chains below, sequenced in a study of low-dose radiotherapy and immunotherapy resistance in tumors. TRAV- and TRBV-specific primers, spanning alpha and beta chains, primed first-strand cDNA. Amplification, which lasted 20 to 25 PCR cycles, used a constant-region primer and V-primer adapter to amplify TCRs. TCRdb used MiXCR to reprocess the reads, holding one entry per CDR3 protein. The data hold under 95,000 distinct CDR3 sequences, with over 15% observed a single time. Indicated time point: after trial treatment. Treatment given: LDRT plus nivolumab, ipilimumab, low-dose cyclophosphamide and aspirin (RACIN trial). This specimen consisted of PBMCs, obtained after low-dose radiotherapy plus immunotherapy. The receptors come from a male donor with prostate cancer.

CDR3 sequence: CASNYLERGEQFF. The DNA for the CDR3 is TGTGCCAGCAATTATTTGGAGAGGGGTGAGCAGTTCTTC. This sequence joins TRBV2 and TRBJ2-1; TRBD1 or TRBD2 may be the D gene (5 bases each). Trimming pared 7 bases from V and 9 bases from J, leaving 16 bases between. Germline CDR1 SNHLY, CDR2 FYNNEI. The CDR3 contains 13 residues.

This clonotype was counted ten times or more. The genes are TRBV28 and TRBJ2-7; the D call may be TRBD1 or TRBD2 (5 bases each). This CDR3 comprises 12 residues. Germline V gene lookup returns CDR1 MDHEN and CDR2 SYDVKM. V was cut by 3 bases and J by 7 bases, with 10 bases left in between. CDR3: CASSFPWGEQYF. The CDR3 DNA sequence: TGTGCCAGCAGTTTCCCCTGGGGGGAGCAGTACTTC.

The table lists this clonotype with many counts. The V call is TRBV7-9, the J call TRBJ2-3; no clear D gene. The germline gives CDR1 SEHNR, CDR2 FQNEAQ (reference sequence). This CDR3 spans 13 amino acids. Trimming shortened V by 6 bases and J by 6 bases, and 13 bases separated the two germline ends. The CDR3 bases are TGTGCCAGCAGGACGGCTAACCTTGATACGCAGTATTTT. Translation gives CASRTANLDTQYF.

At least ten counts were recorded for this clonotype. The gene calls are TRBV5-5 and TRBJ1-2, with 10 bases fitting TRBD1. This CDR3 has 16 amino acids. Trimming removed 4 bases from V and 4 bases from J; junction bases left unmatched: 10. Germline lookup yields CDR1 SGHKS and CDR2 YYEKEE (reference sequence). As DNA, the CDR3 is TGTGCCAGCAGCCGAGACTTGGGACAGGGGATCTATGGCTACACCTTC. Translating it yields CASSRDLGQGIYGYTF.

The CDR3: CASGLRGGTNYGYTF. The CDR3 DNA sequence: TGTGCCAGCGGCCTACGGGGGGGAACTAACTATGGCTACACCTTC. The V call is TRBV6-1, the J call TRBJ1-2, with a possible D match to TRBD1 (5 bases). V was trimmed by 8 bases and J by 0 bases, leaving 16 bases between them. The CDR3 has 15 residues. CDR1 MNHNS and CDR2 SASEGT come from the germline V gene.

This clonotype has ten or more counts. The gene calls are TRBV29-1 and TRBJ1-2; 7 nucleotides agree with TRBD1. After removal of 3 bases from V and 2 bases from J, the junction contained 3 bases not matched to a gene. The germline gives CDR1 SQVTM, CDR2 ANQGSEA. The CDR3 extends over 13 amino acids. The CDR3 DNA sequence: TGCAGCGTTGAGGGACAGCGAAACTATGGCTACACCTTC. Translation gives CSVEGQRNYGYTF. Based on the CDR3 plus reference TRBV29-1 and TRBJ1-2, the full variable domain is SAVISQKPSRDICQRGTSLTIQCQVDSQVTMMFWYRQQPGQSLTLIATANQGSEATYESGFVIDKFPISRPNLTFSTLTVSNMSPEDSSIYLCSVEGQRNYGYTFGSGTRLTVV.

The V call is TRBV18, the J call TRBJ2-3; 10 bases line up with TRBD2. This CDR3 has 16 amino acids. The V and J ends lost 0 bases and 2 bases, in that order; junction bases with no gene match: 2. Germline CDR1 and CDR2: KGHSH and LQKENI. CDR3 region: CASSPPSGGVTDTQYF. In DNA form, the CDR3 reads TGTGCCAGCTCACCACCGAGCGGGGGGGTCACAGATACGCAGTATTTT.

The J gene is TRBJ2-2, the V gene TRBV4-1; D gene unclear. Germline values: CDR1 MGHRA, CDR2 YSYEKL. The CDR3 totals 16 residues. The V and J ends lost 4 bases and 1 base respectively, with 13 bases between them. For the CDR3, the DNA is TGCGCCAGCAGCCTCCCGACTTTACTGAACACCGGGGAGCTGTTTTTT. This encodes CASSLPTLLNTGELFF.

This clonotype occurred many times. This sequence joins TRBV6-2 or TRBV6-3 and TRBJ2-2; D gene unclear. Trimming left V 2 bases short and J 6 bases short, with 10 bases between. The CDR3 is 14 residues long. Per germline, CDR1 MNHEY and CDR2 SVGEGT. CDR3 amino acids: CASSYLGIAGELFF. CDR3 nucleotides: TGTGCCAGCAGTTACCTGGGGATCGCCGGGGAGCTGTTTTTT.

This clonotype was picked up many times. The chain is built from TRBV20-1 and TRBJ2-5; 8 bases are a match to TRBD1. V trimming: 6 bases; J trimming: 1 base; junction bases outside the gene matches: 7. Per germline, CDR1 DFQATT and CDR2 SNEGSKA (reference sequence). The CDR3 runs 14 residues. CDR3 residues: CSAMDRAPQETQYF. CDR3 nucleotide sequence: TGCAGTGCGATGGACAGGGCCCCCCAAGAGACCCAGTACTTC.

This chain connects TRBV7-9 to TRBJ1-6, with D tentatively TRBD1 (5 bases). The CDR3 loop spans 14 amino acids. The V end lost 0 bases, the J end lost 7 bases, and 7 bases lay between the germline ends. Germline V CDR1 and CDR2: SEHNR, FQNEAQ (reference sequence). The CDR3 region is CASSLATVNSPLHF. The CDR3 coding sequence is TGTGCCAGCAGCTTAGCGACAGTGAATTCACCCCTCCACTTT.

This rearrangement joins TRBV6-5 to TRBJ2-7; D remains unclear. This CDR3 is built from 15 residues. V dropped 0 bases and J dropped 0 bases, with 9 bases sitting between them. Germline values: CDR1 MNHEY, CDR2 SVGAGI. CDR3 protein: CASSYSMYSSYEQYF. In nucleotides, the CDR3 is TGTGCCAGCAGTTACTCGATGTATAGCTCCTACGAGCAGTACTTC.

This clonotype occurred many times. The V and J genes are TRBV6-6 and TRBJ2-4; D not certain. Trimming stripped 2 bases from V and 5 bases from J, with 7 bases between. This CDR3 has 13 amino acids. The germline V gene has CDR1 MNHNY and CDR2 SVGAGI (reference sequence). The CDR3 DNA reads TGTGCCAGCAGTTACGTTGCTCAAAACATTCAGTACTTC. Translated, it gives CASSYVAQNIQYF.

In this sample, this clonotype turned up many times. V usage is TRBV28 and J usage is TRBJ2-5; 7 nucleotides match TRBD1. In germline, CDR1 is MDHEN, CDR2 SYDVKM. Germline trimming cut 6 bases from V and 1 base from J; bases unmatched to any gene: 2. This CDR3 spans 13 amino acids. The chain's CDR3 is CASSRDSQETQYF. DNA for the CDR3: TGTGCCAGCAGCCGGGACAGCCAAGAGACCCAGTACTTC.

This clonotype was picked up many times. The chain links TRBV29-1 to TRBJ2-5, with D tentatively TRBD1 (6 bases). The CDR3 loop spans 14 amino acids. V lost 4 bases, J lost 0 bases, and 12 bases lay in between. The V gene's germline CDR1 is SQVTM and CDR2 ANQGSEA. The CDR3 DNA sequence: TGCAGCGTTGCGGACGGGACATACCAAGAGACCCAGTACTTC. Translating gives CSVADGTYQETQYF.

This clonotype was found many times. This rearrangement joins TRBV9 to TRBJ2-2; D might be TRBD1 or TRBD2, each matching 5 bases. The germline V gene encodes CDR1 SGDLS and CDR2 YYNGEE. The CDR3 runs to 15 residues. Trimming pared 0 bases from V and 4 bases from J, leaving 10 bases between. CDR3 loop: CASSVGGGLTGELFF. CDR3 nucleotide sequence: TGTGCCAGCAGCGTAGGGGGCGGGCTCACCGGGGAGCTGTTTTTT.

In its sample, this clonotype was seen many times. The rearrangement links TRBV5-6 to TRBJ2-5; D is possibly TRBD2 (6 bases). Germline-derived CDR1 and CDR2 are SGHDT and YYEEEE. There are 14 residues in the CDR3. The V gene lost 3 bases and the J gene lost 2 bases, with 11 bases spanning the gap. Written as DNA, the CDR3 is TGTGCCAGCAGCTACGGGACTTCTCAAGAGACCCAGTACTTC. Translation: CASSYGTSQETQYF.

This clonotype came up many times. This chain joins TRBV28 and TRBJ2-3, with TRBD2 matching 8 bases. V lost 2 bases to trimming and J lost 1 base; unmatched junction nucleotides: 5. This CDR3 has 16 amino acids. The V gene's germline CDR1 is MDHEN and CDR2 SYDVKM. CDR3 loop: CASSLAAGAGTDTQYF. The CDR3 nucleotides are TGTGCCAGCAGTTTAGCAGCGGGAGCGGGCACAGATACGCAGTATTTT.

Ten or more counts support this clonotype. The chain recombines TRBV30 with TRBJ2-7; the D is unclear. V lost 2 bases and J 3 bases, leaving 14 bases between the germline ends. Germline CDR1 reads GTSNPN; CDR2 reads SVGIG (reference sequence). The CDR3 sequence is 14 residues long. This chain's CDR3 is CAWSFKGPGYEQYF. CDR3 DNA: TGTGCCTGGAGTTTCAAGGGCCCCGGCTACGAGCAGTACTTC.

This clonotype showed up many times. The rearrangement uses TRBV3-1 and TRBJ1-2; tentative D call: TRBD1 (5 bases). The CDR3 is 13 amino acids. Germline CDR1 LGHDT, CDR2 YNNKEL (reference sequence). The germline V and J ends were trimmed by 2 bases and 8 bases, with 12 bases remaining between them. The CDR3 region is CASSQRGAGGYTF. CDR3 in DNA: TGTGCCAGCAGCCAACGGGGCGCGGGCGGCTACACCTTC. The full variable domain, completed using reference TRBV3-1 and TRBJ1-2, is DTAVSQTPKYLVTQMGNDKSIKCEQNLGHDTMYWYKQDSKKFLKIMFSYNNKELIINETVPNRFSPKSPDKAHLNLHINSLELGDSAVYFCASSQRGAGGYTFGSGTRLTVV.

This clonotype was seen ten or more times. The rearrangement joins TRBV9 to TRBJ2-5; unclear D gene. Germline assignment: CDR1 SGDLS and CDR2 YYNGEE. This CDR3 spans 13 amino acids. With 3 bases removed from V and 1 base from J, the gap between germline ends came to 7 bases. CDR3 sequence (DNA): TGTGCCAGCAGCGACACCCCCCAAGAGACCCAGTACTTC. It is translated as CASSDTPQETQYF.

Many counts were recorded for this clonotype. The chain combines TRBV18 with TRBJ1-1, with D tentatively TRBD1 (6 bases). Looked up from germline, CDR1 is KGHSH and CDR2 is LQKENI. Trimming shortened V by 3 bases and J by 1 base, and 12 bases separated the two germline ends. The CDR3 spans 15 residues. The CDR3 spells CASSPRQATNTEAFF. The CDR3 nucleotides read TGTGCCAGCTCACCGCGACAGGCCACGAACACTGAAGCTTTCTTT.

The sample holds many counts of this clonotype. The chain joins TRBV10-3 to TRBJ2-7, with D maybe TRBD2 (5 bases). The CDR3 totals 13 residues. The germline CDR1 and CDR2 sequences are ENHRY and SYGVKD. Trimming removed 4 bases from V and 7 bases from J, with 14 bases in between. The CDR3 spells CAISASGGWEQYF. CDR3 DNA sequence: TGTGCCATCAGTGCCAGCGGAGGATGGGAGCAGTACTTC.

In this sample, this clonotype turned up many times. CDR3 nucleotides: TGCGCCAGCAGCTTGGAGGCAGGGCTTGGCGAGCAGTACTTC. Translated, it gives CASSLEAGLGEQYF. The chain links TRBV5-1 to TRBJ2-7; tentative D call: TRBD1 (5 bases). Germline values: CDR1 SGHRS, CDR2 YFSETQ. The CDR3 length is 14 residues. V was shortened by 0 bases and J by 6 bases, with 13 bases between the two germline ends.

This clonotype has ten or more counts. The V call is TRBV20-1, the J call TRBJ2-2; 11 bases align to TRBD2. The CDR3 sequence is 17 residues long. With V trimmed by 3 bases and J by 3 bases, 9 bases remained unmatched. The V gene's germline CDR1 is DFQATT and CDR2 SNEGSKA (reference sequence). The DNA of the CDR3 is TGCAGTGCTAGGGTAGCGGGAGGGCCTATGCACACCGGGGAGCTGTTTTTT. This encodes CSARVAGGPMHTGELFF.